Each of the 20 T cell receptor beta chains below was sequenced from the same sample in a study of control samples from healthy donors and cancer patients. Repertoires were generated with immunoSEQ multiplex PCR, while TCRdb's copy carries only in-frame clones and drops some. The sample records around 51,000 clones, about 80% being singletons. The specimen sequenced was blood. Receptors were obtained from a man between 70 and 80 years old in good health.

This clone rates as medium-sized. The V gene is TRBV30, the J gene TRBJ2-5; 12 bases fit TRBD1. V was pared by 4 bases and J by 3 bases, with 6 bases of the junction left unmatched. CDR1 GTSNPN and CDR2 SVGIG come from the germline V gene (reference sequence). There are 15 residues in the CDR3. The CDR3 DNA sequence: TGTGCCTGGACGATCGGGACAGGGGGCGAAGAGACCCAGTACTTC. As protein: CAWTIGTGGEETQYF.

V gene TRBV3-1 (or the pseudogene TRBV3-2) combines with J gene TRBJ1-1; the D gene is possibly TRBD1 (5 bases). V was clipped by 3 bases and J by 5 bases, with 10 bases between them. The CDR3 covers 13 residues. In germline, CDR1 is LGHDT, CDR2 YNNKEL (reference sequence). Here the CDR3 reads CASSQQGRTEAFF. CDR3 nucleotides: TGTGCCAGCAGCCAGCAGGGAAGGACTGAAGCTTTCTTT.

This chain joins TRBV19 and TRBJ1-2; 8 nucleotides agree with TRBD1. The V segment lost 3 bases and the J segment 2 bases; nucleotides outside the gene matches: 8. CDR1 LNHDA and CDR2 SQIVND come from the germline V gene (reference sequence). The CDR3 covers 16 residues. This CDR3 reads CASSIMRDRLNYGYTF. In DNA form, the CDR3 reads TGTGCCAGTAGTATCATGCGGGACAGGCTGAACTATGGCTACACCTTC.

This rearrangement joins TRBV7-8 to TRBJ1-1; 10 nucleotides align to TRBD1. Germline V gene lookup returns CDR1 SGHVS and CDR2 FQNEAQ. The CDR3 contains 16 residues. V was pared by 5 bases and J by 2 bases, with 8 bases of the junction left unmatched. Written as DNA, the CDR3 is TGTGCCAGCAGCCCAAGACAGGGGGCGAGAAACACTGAAGCTTTCTTT. Translation gives CASSPRQGARNTEAFF.

The V gene is TRBV27, the J gene TRBJ2-7; TRBD1 agrees at 10 bases. There are 17 residues in the CDR3. Germline V gives CDR1 MNHEY, CDR2 SMNVEV (reference sequence). Losses at the gene ends were 1 base for V and 4 bases for J; bases not matched to a gene: 10. CDR3: CASSLLGDRGLEYEQYF. In nucleotides, the CDR3 is TGTGCCAGCAGTTTATTGGGGGACAGGGGATTAGAGTACGAGCAGTACTTC.

The chain combines TRBV7-2 with TRBJ1-5, with TRBD1 as a possible D gene (5 bases). The V end was cut by 2 bases, the J end by 0 bases, with 8 bases between. Germline V gene sequence: CDR1 SGHTA, CDR2 FQGNSA. The CDR3 runs to 15 residues. CDR3 nucleotide sequence: TGTGCCAGCAGCTTAACGGGGACTAGCAATCAGCCCCAGCATTTT. Its protein product is CASSLTGTSNQPQHF.

The genes are TRBV11-2 and TRBJ1-4; tentative D call: TRBD1 (6 bases). The CDR3 length is 16 residues. Germline V gene lookup returns CDR1 SGHAT and CDR2 FQNNGV. Trimming cost V 1 base and J 8 bases, with 17 bases left between them. The CDR3 bases are TGTGCCAGCAGCTTAGTAATTGGGGGGCAGGTGGAAAAACTGTTTTTT. The encoded protein is CASSLVIGGQVEKLFF. Full variable domain (rest looked up from reference TRBV11-2 and TRBJ1-4): EAGVAQSPRYKIIEKRQSVAFWCNPISGHATLYWYQQILGQGPKLLIQFQNNGVVDDSQLPKDRFSAERLKGVDSTLKIQPAKLEDSAVYLCASSLVIGGQVEKLFFGSGTQLSVL.

The chain has TRBV27 and TRBJ1-5, with a tentative D call TRBD1 (5 bases). Germline CDR1 MNHEY, CDR2 SMNVEV (reference sequence). This CDR3 comprises 14 residues. Trimming left V 5 bases short and J 4 bases short, with 12 bases between. CDR3 nucleotides: TGTGCCAGCAGTGGGACTGGACTTAATCAGCCCCAGCATTTT. Its protein product is CASSGTGLNQPQHF.

Written as DNA, the CDR3 is TGTGCCAGCAGCTTAGGAACAAGCTCCAATGAGCAGTTCTTC. Translating gives CASSLGTSSNEQFF. The chain links TRBV7-8 to TRBJ2-1; D unclear. The CDR3 extends over 14 amino acids. CDR1 and CDR2 (germline): SGHVS, FQNEAQ. V was clipped by 1 base and J by 6 bases, with 10 bases between them.

This clone was counted between two and nine times. J is TRBJ1-1 and V is TRBV29-1, with unresolved D. V was shortened by 5 bases and J by 3 bases, with 13 bases between the two germline ends. This CDR3 is built from 13 residues. Germline V gene lookup returns CDR1 SQVTM and CDR2 ANQGSEA. CDR3 in DNA: TGCAGCGTTAGTAACTCCCAGGACACTGAAGCTTTCTTT. It codes for CSVSNSQDTEAFF.

V is TRBV11-3 and J is TRBJ2-3; D may correspond to TRBD1 or TRBD2 (5 bases each). CDR1 and CDR2 (germline): SGHNT, YENEEA. Trimming shortened V by 2 bases and J by 4 bases, and 10 bases separated the two germline ends. CDR3 length equals 14 residues. The CDR3 reads CASSLTGTADTQYF. For the CDR3, the DNA is TGTGCCAGCAGCTTAACCGGGACCGCAGATACGCAGTATTTT.

This CDR3 is CSVGTATSYEQYF. In DNA, the CDR3 is TGCAGCGTGGGGACGGCGACCTCCTACGAGCAGTACTTC. The chain recombines TRBV29-1 with TRBJ2-7, with D possibly being TRBD1 or TRBD2 (5 bases each). CDR3 length equals 13 residues. Trimming cost V 6 bases and J 0 bases, with 12 bases left between them. Germline loops: CDR1 SQVTM, CDR2 ANQGSEA.

This clone was detected only once. The chain couples TRBV7-8 to TRBJ2-3, with 8 bases lining up with TRBD2. Germline V gene lookup returns CDR1 SGHVS and CDR2 FQNEAQ. The CDR3 is 17 amino acids. Trimming at V came to 6 bases and at J to 2 bases, leaving 13 bases not matched to a gene. The CDR3 region is CASSYARAGGFTDTQYF. CDR3 nucleotide sequence: TGTGCCAGCAGTTATGCTCGGGCGGGGGGATTCACAGATACGCAGTATTTT.

This clone was observed a single time. V gene TRBV18 combines with J gene TRBJ2-7, with 9 bases identical to TRBD1. The CDR3 has 15 amino acids. V was pared by 1 base and J by 5 bases, with 6 bases of the junction left unmatched. Germline CDR1 is KGHSH and CDR2 is LQKENI. The CDR3, as DNA: TGTGCCAGCTCACCACAGACAGGGGGATTCAACGAGCAGTACTTC. Protein product: CASSPQTGGFNEQYF. Drawing the rest from reference TRBV18 and TRBJ2-7, the complete variable domain is NAGVMQNPRHLVRRRGQEARLRCSPMKGHSHVYWYRQLPEEGLKFMVYLQKENIIDESGMPKERFSAEFPKEGPSILRIQQVVRGDSAAYFCASSPQTGGFNEQYFGPGTRLTVT.

This clone was found a few times. The chain joins TRBV5-6 to TRBJ2-5; D unresolved. The germline gives CDR1 SGHDT, CDR2 YYEEEE. This CDR3 has 13 amino acids. V gave up 2 bases and J gave up 2 bases, with 7 bases separating them. The CDR3 region is CASSFWAQETQYF. The DNA for the CDR3 is TGTGCCAGCAGCTTTTGGGCACAAGAGACCCAGTACTTC.

This sequence joins TRBV6-4 and TRBJ1-1; 10 bases are a match to TRBD1. CDR1 MRHNA and CDR2 SNTAGT come from the germline V gene. The J segment lost 5 bases and the V segment lost 6 bases, leaving 9 bases of the junction unmatched. CDR3 length: 15 residues. The CDR3: CASRRQTGGITEAFF. The CDR3, as DNA: TGTGCCAGCAGACGGCAGACAGGGGGCATTACTGAAGCTTTCTTT.

The chain combines TRBV28 with TRBJ1-3; D remains unclear. The CDR3 has 16 residues. V lost 5 bases and J 0 bases, leaving 14 bases between the germline ends. Germline values: CDR1 MDHEN, CDR2 SYDVKM. In DNA form, the CDR3 reads TGTGCCAGCAGTACGCCTGGATTATACTCTGGAAACACCATATATTTT. Translating gives CASSTPGLYSGNTIYF.

The J gene is TRBJ2-3, the V gene TRBV18; D call uncertain. The CDR3 length is 12 residues. From germline, CDR1 is KGHSH and CDR2 LQKENI. Trimming stripped 2 bases from V and 5 bases from J, with 5 bases between. In DNA form, the CDR3 reads TGTGCCAGCTCACCAGCGGAAGATACGCAGTATTTT. Protein product: CASSPAEDTQYF.

The V gene is TRBV9, the J gene TRBJ2-2; the match to TRBD2 covers 8 bases. Germline V gives CDR1 SGDLS, CDR2 YYNGEE. This CDR3 contains 17 residues. Unmatched junction bases numbered 10, after V lost 0 bases and J lost 6 bases. CDR3: CASSVVGAGVGPGELFF. In nucleotides, the CDR3 is TGTGCCAGCAGCGTAGTGGGAGCGGGAGTTGGCCCCGGGGAGCTGTTTTTT.

This rearrangement joins TRBV6-5 to TRBJ2-7; TRBD2 agrees at 9 bases. Looked up from germline, CDR1 is MNHEY and CDR2 is SVGAGI. The CDR3 covers 15 residues. The J segment lost 4 bases and the V segment lost 8 bases, leaving 12 bases of the junction unmatched. CDR3 amino acids: CASVAIGSGGYEQYF. In DNA form, the CDR3 reads TGTGCCAGCGTCGCCATTGGTAGCGGGGGTTACGAGCAGTACTTC.